This T cell receptor (beta chain) originates from a study of blood T cell repertoires in COVID-19. Here immunoSEQ multiplex PCR was the method, and the copy in TCRdb shows in-frame clones only, minus some. The data show some 98,000 clones, around 80% seen once. This clonotype originated in a man aged 55 to 70 with acute or convalescent COVID-19. Sequences were obtained from peripheral blood.

CDR3 sequence: CATSSKITGEQYV. The CDR3 nucleotides read TGTGCCACCAGCTCCAAAATAACAGGCGAGCAGTACGTC. V gene TRBV15 combines with J gene TRBJ2-7; possibly TRBD1 for D (5 bases). The CDR3 is 13 amino acids. The V end was cut by 5 bases, the J end by 6 bases, with 14 bases between. Germline V lookup: CDR1 LNHNV, CDR2 YYDKDF (reference sequence).